This T cell receptor (beta chain) emerged from a study of blood T cell repertoires in COVID-19. Study-level background: The United States, Italy and Spain provided the acute and convalescent COVID-19 samples. The analysed material was cDNA or gDNA that came from T cells, B-cell-depleted T cells, or PBMCs.

How the authors handled the data: From reference gene primer amplification, estimates of nucleated cell counts were derived. Produced via immunoSEQ multiplex PCR; TCRdb's table is partial and in-frame only. V, J and clone size are taken as reported in that table, and D and trimming were inferred from the DNA itself. Altogether 200,000 to 250,000 clones are present, around 80% being singletons, with the ten largest covering under 8.5%. This clone was seen only once. This TCR came from a woman in her seventies with acute or convalescent COVID-19. Sequencing was carried out using peripheral blood.

The CDR3 bases are TGTGCCAGCAGTTACGTGGGAGTAGCTAGTCAGCCCCAGCATTTT. Protein product: CASSYVGVASQPQHF. The gene calls are TRBV6-6 and TRBJ1-5; D call uncertain. Germline V gene data show CDR1 as MNHNY and CDR2 as SVGAGI (reference sequence). The CDR3 consists of 15 residues. V lost 2 bases and J 6 bases, leaving 14 bases between the germline ends.